Below are 9 T cell receptor beta chains sequenced from a single sample in a study of blood T cell repertoires in COVID-19. Sequencing used immunoSEQ multiplex PCR; TCRdb keeps in-frame clones, though not all of them. The sample shows approximately 190,000 clones, 86% of them seen only once. The sequencing input was PBMCs or T cells enriched from blood (not recorded which). The receptors here all came from a woman aged 40-49 years in a cohort exposed to, infected with or recovered from COVID-19 (not recorded which).

V and J are TRBV24-1 and TRBJ1-1, with a possible D match to TRBD1 (5 bases). CDR3 length: 12 amino acids. CDR1 and CDR2 (germline): KGHDR, SFDVKD. Trimming shortened V by 6 bases and J by 5 bases, and 9 bases separated the two germline ends. CDR3 in DNA: TGTGCCACCAGTTCAGGGAAAACTGAAGCTTTCTTT. Its protein product is CATSSGKTEAFF.

This clone appeared once. This chain joins TRBV13 and TRBJ2-2, with D tentatively TRBD2 (6 bases). Germline V CDR1 and CDR2: PRHDT, FYEKMQ (reference sequence). The V end was cut by 5 bases, the J end by 1 base, with 11 bases between. The CDR3 runs to 15 residues. The CDR3 reads CASSNSGRNTGELFF. The CDR3 DNA sequence: TGTGCCAGCAGCAATAGCGGAAGGAACACCGGGGAGCTGTTTTTT.

The chain employs TRBV6-5 and TRBJ2-3, with D tentatively TRBD1 (5 bases). Trimming shortened V by 0 bases and J by 5 bases, and 9 bases separated the two germline ends. Germline values: CDR1 MNHEY, CDR2 SVGAGI. This CDR3 is 14 amino acids long. In nucleotides, the CDR3 is TGTGCCAGCAGTTACTCGGCAGGGCTAGATACGCAGTATTTT. It is translated as CASSYSAGLDTQYF.

The chain recombines TRBV15 with TRBJ1-2; 11 nucleotides match TRBD1. The CDR3 sequence is 15 residues long. Per the germline V gene, CDR1 is LNHNV and CDR2 is YYDKDF (reference sequence). Trimming cost V 3 bases and J 3 bases; bases outside gene matches: 3. The CDR3 protein is CATSSWDRGYYGYTF. The CDR3, as DNA: TGTGCCACCAGCAGTTGGGACAGGGGGTACTATGGCTACACCTTC. Variable domain in full (rest from reference TRBV15 and TRBJ1-2): DAMVIQNPRYQVTQFGKPVTLSCSQTLNHNVMYWYQQKSSQAPKLLFHYYDKDFNNEADTPDNFQSRRPNTSFCFLDIRSPGLGDTAMYLCATSSWDRGYYGYTFGSGTRLTVV.

The chain carries TRBV19 and TRBJ1-5, with 7 bases aligning to TRBD1. There are 15 residues in the CDR3. Trimming cost V 1 base and J 4 bases; bases outside gene matches: 4. Germline V gene sequence: CDR1 LNHDA, CDR2 SQIVND (reference sequence). As DNA, the CDR3 is TGTGCCAGTAGTATAGTCCGGGACAGTAATCAGCCCCAGCATTTT. Protein: CASSIVRDSNQPQHF.

The chain is built from TRBV7-8 and TRBJ2-3, with D possibly being TRBD1 (5 bases). V was shortened by 0 bases and J by 1 base, with 8 bases between the two germline ends. This CDR3 contains 15 residues. Germline CDR1 is SGHVS and CDR2 is FQNEAQ. The CDR3 DNA is TGTGCCAGCAGCTTAGCAAGGGGTGGCACAGATACGCAGTATTTT. It encodes CASSLARGGTDTQYF.

This clone was detected a few times. The chain combines TRBV2 with TRBJ1-6, with unresolved D. V was clipped by 6 bases and J by 0 bases, with 15 bases between them. The CDR3 is 17 residues long. The germline V gene encodes CDR1 SNHLY and CDR2 FYNNEI. For the CDR3, the DNA is TGTGCCAGCAGAGACCCTAGAAGCAGCTCCTATAATTCACCCCTCCACTTT. This gives the protein CASRDPRSSSYNSPLHF.

The chain couples TRBV28 to TRBJ1-2, with D maybe TRBD1 (5 bases). Deletions cut 4 bases from V and 4 bases from J, with 13 bases between. Germline loops: CDR1 MDHEN, CDR2 SYDVKM. The CDR3 runs 14 residues. CDR3 in DNA: TGTGCCAGCAGTTCCCTCCAGGGATTCTATGGCTACACCTTC. Amino acids: CASSSLQGFYGYTF.

The chain has TRBV5-1 and TRBJ2-1; 16 nucleotides match TRBD2. V lost 4 bases, J lost 7 bases, and 5 bases stayed unmatched. CDR1 is SGHRS and CDR2 is YFSETQ in the germline V gene. CDR3 length: 16 residues. Here the CDR3 reads CASSTGLAGGENEQFF. DNA of the CDR3: TGCGCCAGCAGCACGGGACTAGCGGGAGGGGAGAATGAGCAGTTCTTC.